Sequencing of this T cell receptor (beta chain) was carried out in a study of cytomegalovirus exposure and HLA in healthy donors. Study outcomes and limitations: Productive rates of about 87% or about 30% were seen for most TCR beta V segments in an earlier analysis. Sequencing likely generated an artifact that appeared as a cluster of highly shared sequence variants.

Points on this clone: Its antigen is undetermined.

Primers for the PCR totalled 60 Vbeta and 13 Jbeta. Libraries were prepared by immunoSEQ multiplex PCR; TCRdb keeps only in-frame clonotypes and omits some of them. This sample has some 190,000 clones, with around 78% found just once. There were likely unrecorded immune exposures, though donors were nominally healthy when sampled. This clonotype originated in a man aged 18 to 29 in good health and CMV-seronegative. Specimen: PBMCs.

The CDR3 sequence: CASRGGRETQYF. The CDR3, as DNA: TGTGCCAGTCGGGGGGGCAGGGAGACCCAGTACTTC. The chain carries TRBV5-5 and TRBJ2-5, with 8 positions matching TRBD2. Germline V CDR1 and CDR2: SGHKS, YYEKEE (reference sequence). V dropped 8 bases and J dropped 5; count of bases not matched to a gene: 5. This CDR3 is 12 amino acids long.